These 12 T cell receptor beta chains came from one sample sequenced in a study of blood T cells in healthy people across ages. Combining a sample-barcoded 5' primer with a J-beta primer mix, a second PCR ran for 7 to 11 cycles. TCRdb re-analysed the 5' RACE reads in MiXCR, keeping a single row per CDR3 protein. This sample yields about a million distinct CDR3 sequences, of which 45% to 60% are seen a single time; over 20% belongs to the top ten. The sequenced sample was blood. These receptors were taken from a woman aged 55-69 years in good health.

The CDR3 sequence is CASARSDRVTVNYGYTF. The CDR3 DNA reads TGTGCCAGCGCGAGGTCGGACAGGGTAACTGTGAACTATGGCTACACCTTC. The V and J genes are TRBV12-3 or TRBV12-4 and TRBJ1-2, with TRBD1 matching over 8 bases. CDR3 length: 17 residues. Germline trimming cut 8 bases from V and 2 bases from J; bases unmatched to any gene: 16.

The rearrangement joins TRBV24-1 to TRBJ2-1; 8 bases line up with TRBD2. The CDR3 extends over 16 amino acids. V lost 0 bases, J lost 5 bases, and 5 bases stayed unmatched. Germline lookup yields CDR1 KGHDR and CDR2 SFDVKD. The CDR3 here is CATSDLSGSFHNEQFF. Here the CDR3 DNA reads TGTGCCACCAGTGATTTGAGCGGGAGTTTCCACAATGAGCAGTTCTTC.

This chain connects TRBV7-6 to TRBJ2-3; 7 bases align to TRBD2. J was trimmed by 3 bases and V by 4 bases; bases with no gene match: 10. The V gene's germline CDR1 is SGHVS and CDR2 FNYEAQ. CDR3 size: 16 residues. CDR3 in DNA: TGTGCCAGCAGCTACGTAGGGCGCGGGAGAACAGATACGCAGTATTTT. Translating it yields CASSYVGRGRTDTQYF.

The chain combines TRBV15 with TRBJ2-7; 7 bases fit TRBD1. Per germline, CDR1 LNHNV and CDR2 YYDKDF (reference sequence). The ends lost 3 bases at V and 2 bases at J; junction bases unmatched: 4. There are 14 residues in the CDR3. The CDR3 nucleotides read TGTGCCACCAGCAGGCCCGGGACAGCCTACGAGCAGTACTTC. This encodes CATSRPGTAYEQYF.

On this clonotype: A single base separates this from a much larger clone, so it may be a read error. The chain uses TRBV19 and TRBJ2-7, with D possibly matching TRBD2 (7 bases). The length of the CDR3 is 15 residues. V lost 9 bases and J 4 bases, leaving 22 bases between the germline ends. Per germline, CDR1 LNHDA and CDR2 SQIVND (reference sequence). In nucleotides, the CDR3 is TGTGCCAGCAACGCGGGGGAGGACAGACCGTACGAGCAGTACTTC. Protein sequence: CASNAGEDRPYEQYF.

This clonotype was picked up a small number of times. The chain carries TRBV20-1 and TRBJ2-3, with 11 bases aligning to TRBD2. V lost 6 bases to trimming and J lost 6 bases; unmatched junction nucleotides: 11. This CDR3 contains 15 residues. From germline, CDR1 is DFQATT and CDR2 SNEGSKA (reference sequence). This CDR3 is CSAPGLADLGDTQYF. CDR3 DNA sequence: TGCAGTGCACCGGGACTAGCGGACCTTGGGGATACGCAGTATTTT.

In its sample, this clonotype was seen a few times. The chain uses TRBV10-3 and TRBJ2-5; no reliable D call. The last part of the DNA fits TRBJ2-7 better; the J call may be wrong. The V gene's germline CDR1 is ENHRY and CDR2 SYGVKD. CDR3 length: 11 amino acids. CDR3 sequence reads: CAISVRYEQYF. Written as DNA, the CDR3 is TGTGCCATCAGTGTACGGTACGAGCAGTACTTC.

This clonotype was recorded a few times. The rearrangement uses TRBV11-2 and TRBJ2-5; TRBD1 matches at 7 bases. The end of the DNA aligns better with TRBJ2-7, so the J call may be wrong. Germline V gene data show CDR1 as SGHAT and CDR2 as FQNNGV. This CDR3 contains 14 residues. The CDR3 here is CASSFGQVPDEQYF. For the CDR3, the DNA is TGTGCCAGCAGCTTCGGACAGGTACCTGACGAGCAGTACTTC.

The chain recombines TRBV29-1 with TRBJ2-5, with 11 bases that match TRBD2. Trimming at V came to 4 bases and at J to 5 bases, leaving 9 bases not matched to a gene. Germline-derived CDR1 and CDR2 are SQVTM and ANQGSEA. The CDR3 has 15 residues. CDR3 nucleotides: TGCAGCGTTGTGCGTCTAGCGGGAGGAGGGGAGACCCAGTACTTC. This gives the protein CSVVRLAGGGETQYF.

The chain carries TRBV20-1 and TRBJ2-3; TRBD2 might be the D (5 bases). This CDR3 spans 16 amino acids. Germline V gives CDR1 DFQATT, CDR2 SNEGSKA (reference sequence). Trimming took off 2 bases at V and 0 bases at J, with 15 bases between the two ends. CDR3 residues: CSARLLVKRSTDTQYF. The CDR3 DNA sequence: TGCAGTGCTAGACTACTAGTTAAGCGCAGCACAGATACGCAGTATTTT.

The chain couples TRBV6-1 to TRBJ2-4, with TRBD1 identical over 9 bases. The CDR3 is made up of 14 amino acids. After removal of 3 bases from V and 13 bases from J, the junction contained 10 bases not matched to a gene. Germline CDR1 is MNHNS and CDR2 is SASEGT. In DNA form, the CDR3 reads TGTGCCAGCAGTGACCTGGACAGGGGTGTGGAGCAGTACTTC. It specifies CASSDLDRGVEQYF.

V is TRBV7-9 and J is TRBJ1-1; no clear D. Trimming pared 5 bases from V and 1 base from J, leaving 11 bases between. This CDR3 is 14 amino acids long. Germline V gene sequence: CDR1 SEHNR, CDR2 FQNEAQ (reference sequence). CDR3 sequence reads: CASSKPQENTEAFF. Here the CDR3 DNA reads TGTGCCAGCAGCAAACCTCAGGAGAACACTGAAGCTTTCTTT. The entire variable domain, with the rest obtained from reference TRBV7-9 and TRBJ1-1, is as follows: DTGVSQNPRHKITKRGQNVTFRCDPISEHNRLYWYRQTLGQGPEFLTYFQNEAQLEKSRLLSDRFSAERPKGSFSTLEIQRTEQGDSAMYLCASSKPQENTEAFFGQGTRLTVV.